The 2 T cell receptor beta chains below were found in one sample sequenced in a study of radiotherapy plus CTLA-4 blockade in lung cancer. The method was immunoSEQ multiplex PCR; TCRdb's version includes in-frame clones alone and lacks a portion of them. The table has more than 75,000 clones, approximately 80% seen once. Sequencing used peripheral blood, obtained from a patient treated with radiotherapy plus ipilimumab. The receptor set was obtained from a human donor with non-small cell lung cancer that progressed on radiotherapy plus ipilimumab.

CDR3 bases: TGTGCCAGCAGTTACTCGAGGACAAACGAAAAACTGTTTTTT. Its protein is CASSYSRTNEKLFF. The chain is built from TRBV6-6 and TRBJ1-4; D perhaps matches TRBD1 (5 bases). V dropped 0 bases and J dropped 8 bases, with 10 bases sitting between them. CDR3 length: 14 amino acids. The germline CDR1 and CDR2 sequences are MNHNY and SVGAGI (reference sequence).

The chain joins TRBV5-6 to TRBJ2-1, with a possible D match to TRBD1 (6 bases). The CDR3 runs 17 residues. The V and J ends lost 4 bases and 2 bases respectively, with 19 bases between them. Germline V gene lookup returns CDR1 SGHDT and CDR2 YYEEEE. CDR3 DNA: TGTGCCAGCAGCCCCATGTTCCCCGGACAGCCCTACAATGAGCAGTTCTTC. Amino acid sequence: CASSPMFPGQPYNEQFF.